This T cell receptor beta chain was obtained from a study of OX40 agonist ivuxolimab in advanced cancers. At the level of the study: A diagnosis of hepatocellular carcinoma, melanoma, renal cell or head and neck cancer was present in dose-escalation patients.

On this clone: As yet, its antigen is unknown.

TCRdb keeps only in-frame clones here, not all; method: immunoSEQ multiplex PCR. The table lists 30,000 or so clones, about nine tenths of them singletons. Overall study findings and caveats: Expanded clones were, on average, more numerous among CD8+ T cells than CD4+. At 0.1 to 3.0 mg/kg and by week 6, CD4+ and CD8+ T cells in the blood had expanded clonally. Near-lowest levels of clonal expansion characterized partial responders at 0.1-3.0 mg/kg.

This CDR3 region has 13 residues. CDR1 and CDR2 (germline): SGHDN, FVKESK. V was shortened by 4 bases and J by 7 bases, with 13 bases between the two germline ends. The receptor was isolated from an adult with an advanced solid tumor such as melanoma, head and neck, liver or kidney cancer. This sequence joins TRBV14 and TRBJ1-1; possible D gene TRBD1, 5 bases. This sample comprised CD4+ or CD8+ T cells sorted from blood, obtained in a trial of the OX40 agonist ivuxolimab. This CDR3 is CASSRGGVGEAFF. In nucleotides, the CDR3 is TGTGCCAGCAGCCGGGGGGGTGTTGGTGAAGCTTTCTTT.